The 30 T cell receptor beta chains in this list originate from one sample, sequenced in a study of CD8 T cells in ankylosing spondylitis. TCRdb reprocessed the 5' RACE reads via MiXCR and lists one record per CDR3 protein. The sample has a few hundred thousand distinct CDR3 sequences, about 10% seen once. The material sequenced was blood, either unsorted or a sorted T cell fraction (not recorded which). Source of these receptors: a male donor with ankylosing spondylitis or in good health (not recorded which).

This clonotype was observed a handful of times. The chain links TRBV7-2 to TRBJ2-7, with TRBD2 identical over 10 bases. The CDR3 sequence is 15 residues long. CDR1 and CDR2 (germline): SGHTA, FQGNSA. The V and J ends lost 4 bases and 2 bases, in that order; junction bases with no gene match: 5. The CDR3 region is CASSWTLAGTYEQYF. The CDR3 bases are TGTGCCAGCAGCTGGACACTAGCGGGAACCTACGAGCAGTACTTC.

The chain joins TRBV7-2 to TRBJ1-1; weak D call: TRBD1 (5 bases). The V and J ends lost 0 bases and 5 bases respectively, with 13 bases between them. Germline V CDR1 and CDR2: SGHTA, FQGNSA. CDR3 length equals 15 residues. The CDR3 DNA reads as TGTGCCAGCAGCTTAGCGCTAATGCAGGGAACTGAAGCTTTCTTT. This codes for CASSLALMQGTEAFF.

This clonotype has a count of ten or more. CDR3 coding DNA: TGCGCCAGCAGCTTGGGTTATGGGGCGGCAGATACGCAGTATTTT. It translates to CASSLGYGAADTQYF. J is TRBJ2-3 and V is TRBV5-1; D possibly corresponds to TRBD1 (5 bases). The CDR3 spans 15 residues. Per the germline V gene, CDR1 is SGHRS and CDR2 is YFSETQ. V was cut by 0 bases and J by 4 bases, with 12 bases left in between.

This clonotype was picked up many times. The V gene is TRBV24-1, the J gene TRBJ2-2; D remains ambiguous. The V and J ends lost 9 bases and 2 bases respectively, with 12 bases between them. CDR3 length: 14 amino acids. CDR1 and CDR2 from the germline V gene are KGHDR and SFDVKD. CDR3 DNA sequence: TGTGCCACCCAACGAAGGGCAAACACCGGGGAGCTGTTTTTT. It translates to CATQRRANTGELFF.

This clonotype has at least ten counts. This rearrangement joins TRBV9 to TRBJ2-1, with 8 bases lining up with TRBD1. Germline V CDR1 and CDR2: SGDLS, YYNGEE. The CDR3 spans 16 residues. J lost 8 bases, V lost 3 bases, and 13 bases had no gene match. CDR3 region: CASSEGGQVRLHEQFF. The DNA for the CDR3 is TGTGCCAGCAGCGAGGGGGGACAGGTCCGGTTACATGAGCAGTTCTTC.

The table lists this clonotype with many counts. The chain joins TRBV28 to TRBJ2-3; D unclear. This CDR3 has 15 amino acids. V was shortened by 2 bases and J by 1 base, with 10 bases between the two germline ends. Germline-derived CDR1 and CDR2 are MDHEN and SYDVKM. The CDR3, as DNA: TGTGCCAGCAGTTTAGGCCAGGATGGCACAGATACGCAGTATTTT. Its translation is CASSLGQDGTDTQYF. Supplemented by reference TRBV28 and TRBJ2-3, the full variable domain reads DVKVTQSSRYLVKRTGEKVFLECVQDMDHENMFWYRQDPGLGLRLIYFSYDVKMKEKGDIPEGYSVSREKKERFSLILESASTNQTSMYLCASSLGQDGTDTQYFGPGTRLTVL.

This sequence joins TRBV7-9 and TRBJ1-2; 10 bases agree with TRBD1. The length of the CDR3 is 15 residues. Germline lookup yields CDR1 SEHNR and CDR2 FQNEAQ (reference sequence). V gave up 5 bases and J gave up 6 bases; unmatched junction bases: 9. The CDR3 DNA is TGTGCCAGCAGCCCGACAGGGGGCCGGTGGAATGGCTACACCTTC. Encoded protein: CASSPTGGRWNGYTF. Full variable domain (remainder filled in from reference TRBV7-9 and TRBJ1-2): DTGVSQNPRHKITKRGQNVTFRCDPISEHNRLYWYRQTLGQGPEFLTYFQNEAQLEKSRLLSDRFSAERPKGSFSTLEIQRTEQGDSAMYLCASSPTGGRWNGYTFGSGTRLTVV.

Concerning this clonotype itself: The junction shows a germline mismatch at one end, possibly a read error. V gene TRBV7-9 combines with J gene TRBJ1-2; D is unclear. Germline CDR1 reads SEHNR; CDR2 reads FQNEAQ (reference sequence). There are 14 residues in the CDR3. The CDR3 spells CASSLGTGVYGHTF. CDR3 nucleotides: TGTGCCAGCAGCTTAGGAACCGGGGTCTATGGCCACACCTTC.

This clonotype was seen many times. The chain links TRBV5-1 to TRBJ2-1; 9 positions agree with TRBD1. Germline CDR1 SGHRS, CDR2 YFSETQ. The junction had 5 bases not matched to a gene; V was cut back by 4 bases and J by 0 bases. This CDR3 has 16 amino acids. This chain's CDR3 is CASSEGQGSSYNEQFF. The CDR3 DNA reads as TGCGCCAGCAGCGAGGGACAGGGAAGCTCCTACAATGAGCAGTTCTTC.

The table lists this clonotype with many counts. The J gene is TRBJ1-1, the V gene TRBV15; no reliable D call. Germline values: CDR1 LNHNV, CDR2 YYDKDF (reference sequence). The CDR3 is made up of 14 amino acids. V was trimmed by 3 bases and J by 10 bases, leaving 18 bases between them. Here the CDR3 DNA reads TGTGCCACCAGCAGTATTGGGAGGGTCCCTGGAGCTTTCTTT. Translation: CATSSIGRVPGAFF.

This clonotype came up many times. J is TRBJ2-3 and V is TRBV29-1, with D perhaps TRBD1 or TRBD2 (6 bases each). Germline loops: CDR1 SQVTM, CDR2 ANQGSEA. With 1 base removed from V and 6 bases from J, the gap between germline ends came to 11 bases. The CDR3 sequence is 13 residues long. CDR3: CSVEGGAGDTQYF. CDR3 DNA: TGCAGCGTTGAAGGGGGGGCTGGCGATACGCAGTATTTT.

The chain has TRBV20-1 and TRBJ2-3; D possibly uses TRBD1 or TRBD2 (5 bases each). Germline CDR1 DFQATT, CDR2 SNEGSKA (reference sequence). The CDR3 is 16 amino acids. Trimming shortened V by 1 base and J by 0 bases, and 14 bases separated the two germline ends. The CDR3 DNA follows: TGCAGTGCTAGAGTAACAGGCGGGCCCAGCACAGATACGCAGTATTTT. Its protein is CSARVTGGPSTDTQYF.

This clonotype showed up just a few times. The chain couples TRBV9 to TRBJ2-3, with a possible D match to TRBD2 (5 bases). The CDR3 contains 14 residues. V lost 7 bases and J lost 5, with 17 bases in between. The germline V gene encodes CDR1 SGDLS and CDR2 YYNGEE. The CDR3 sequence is CASGVLKGEDTQYF. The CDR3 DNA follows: TGTGCCAGCGGAGTCCTCAAGGGAGAAGATACGCAGTATTTT.

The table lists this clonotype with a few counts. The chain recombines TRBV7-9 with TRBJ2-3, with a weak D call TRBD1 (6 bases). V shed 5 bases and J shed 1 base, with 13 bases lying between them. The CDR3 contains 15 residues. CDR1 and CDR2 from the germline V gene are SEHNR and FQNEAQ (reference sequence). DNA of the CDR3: TGTGCCAGCAGCCCTAGTCGGACAGGCACAGATACGCAGTATTTT. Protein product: CASSPSRTGTDTQYF.

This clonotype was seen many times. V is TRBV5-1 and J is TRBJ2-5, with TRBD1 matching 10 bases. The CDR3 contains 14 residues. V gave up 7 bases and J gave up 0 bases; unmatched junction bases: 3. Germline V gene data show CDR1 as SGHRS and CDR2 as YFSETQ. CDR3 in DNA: TGCGCCAGCGGGACAGGGGCCGACCAAGAGACCCAGTACTTC. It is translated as CASGTGADQETQYF.

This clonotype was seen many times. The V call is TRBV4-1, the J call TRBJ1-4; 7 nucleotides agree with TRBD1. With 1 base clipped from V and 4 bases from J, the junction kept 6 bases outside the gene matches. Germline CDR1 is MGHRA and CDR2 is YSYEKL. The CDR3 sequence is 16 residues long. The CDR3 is CASSQGGDRLNEKLFF. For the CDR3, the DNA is TGCGCCAGCAGCCAAGGTGGGGACAGACTTAATGAAAAACTGTTTTTT.

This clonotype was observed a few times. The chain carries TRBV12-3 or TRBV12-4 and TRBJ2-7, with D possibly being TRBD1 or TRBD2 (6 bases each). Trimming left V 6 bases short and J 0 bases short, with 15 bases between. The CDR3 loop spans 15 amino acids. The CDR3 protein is CASRGGTMSSYEQYF. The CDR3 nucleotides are TGTGCCAGCAGGGGCGGGACAATGAGCTCCTACGAGCAGTACTTC.

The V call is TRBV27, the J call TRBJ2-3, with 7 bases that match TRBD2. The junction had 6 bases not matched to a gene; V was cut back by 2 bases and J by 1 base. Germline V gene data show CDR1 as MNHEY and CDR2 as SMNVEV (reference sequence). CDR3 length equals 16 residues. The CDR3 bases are TGTGCCAGCAGTTTAGTTTTGGGGGGGGGCACAGATACGCAGTATTTT. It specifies CASSLVLGGGTDTQYF.

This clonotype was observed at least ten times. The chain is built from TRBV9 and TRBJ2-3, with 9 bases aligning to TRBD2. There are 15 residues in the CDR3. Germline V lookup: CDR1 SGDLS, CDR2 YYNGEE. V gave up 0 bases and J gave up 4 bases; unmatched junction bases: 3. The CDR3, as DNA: TGTGCCAGCAGCGTAGGCGGGGGGGCCGCAGATACGCAGTATTTT. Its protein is CASSVGGGAADTQYF.

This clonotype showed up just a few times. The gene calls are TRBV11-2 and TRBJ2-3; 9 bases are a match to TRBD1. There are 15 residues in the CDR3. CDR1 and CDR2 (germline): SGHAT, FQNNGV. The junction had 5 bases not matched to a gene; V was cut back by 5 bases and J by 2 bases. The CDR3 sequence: CASSQDRGTTDTQYF. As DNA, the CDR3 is TGTGCCAGCAGCCAGGACAGGGGAACCACAGATACGCAGTATTTT.

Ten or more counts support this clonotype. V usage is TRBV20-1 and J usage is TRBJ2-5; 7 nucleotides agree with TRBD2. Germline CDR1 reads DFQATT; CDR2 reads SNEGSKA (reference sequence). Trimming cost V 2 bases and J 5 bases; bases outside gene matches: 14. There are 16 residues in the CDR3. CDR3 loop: CSARQAQAGLLETQYF. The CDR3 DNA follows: TGCAGTGCTAGACAAGCCCAAGCGGGGTTACTGGAGACCCAGTACTTC.

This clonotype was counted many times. CDR3: CSVLFRDSTPQETQYF. In DNA, the CDR3 is TGCAGCGTCTTATTTCGGGACTCAACACCCCAAGAGACCCAGTACTTC. This chain uses TRBV29-1 with TRBJ2-5, with D possibly matching TRBD2 (6 bases). Germline V gives CDR1 SQVTM, CDR2 ANQGSEA. Trimming shortened V by 6 bases and J by 1 base, and 21 bases separated the two germline ends. The CDR3 runs 16 residues.

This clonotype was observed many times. CDR3 residues: CSAKEMGIWVNQPQHF. The CDR3 DNA sequence: TGCAGTGCCAAGGAGATGGGGATTTGGGTCAATCAGCCCCAGCATTTT. The J gene is TRBJ1-5, the V gene TRBV20-1; D uncertain. The V end was cut by 6 bases, the J end by 3 bases, with 21 bases between. This CDR3 region has 16 residues. Germline CDR1 DFQATT, CDR2 SNEGSKA (reference sequence).

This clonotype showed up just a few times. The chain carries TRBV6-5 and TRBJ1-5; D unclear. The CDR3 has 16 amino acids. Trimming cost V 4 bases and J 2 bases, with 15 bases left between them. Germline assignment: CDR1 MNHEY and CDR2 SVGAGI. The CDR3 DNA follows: TGTGCCAGCAGTTTGATGCCTCTCCCTGGCAATCAGCCCCAGCATTTT. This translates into CASSLMPLPGNQPQHF.

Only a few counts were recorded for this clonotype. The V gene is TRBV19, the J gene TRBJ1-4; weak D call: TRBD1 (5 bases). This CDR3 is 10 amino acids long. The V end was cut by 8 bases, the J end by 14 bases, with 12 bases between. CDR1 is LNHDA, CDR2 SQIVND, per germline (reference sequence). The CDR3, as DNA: TGTGCCAGTTCAAACCGGGACCTGTTTTTT. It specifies CASSNRDLFF.

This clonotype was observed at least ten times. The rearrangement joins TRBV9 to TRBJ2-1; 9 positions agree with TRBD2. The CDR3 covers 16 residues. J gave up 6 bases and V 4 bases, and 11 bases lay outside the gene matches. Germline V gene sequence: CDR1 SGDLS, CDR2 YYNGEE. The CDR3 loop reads CASSSIAGASGNEQFF. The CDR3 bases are TGTGCCAGCAGCTCTATAGCGGGAGCATCGGGCAATGAGCAGTTCTTC.

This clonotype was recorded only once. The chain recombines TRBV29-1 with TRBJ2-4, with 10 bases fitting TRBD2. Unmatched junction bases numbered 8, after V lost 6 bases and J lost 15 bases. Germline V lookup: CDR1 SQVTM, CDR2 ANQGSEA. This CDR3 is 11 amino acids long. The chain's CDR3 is CSVLLAGFPYF. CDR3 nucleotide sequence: TGCAGCGTGTTACTAGCGGGGTTCCCGTACTTC.

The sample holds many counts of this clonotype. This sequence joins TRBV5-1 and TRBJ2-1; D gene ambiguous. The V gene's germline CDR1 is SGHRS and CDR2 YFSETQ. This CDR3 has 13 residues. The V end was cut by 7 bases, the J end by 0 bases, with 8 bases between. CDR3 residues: CASWASSYNEQFF. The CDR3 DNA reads TGCGCCAGCTGGGCTAGCTCCTACAATGAGCAGTTCTTC.

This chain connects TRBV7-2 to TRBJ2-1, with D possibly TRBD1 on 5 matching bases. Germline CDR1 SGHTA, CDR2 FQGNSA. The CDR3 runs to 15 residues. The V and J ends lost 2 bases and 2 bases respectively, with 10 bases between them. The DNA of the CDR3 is TGTGCCAGCAGCTTATCGCAGGGAACCTACAATGAGCAGTTCTTC. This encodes CASSLSQGTYNEQFF.

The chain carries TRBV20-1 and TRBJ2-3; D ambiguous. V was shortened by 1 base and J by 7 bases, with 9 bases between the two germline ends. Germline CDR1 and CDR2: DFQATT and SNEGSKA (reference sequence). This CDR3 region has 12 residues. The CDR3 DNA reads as TGCAGTGCTAGAGGGGTAGGCAATACGCAGTATTTT. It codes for CSARGVGNTQYF.